One T cell receptor beta chain is described in this entry. Original processing notes: How many nucleated cells were present was estimated from reference gene primer amplification. The protocol was immunoSEQ multiplex PCR, while the TCRdb copy is restricted to in-frame clones and leaves out a portion. That table furnishes V, J and clone size, whereas the DNA furnished D and trimming. Among 250,000 or so clones, 84% were seen once, and the ten largest hold 2% to 2.5%. Germline V gene data show CDR1 as SGHNT and CDR2 as YENEEA. CDR3 length: 19 amino acids. V was clipped by 5 bases and J by 2 bases, with 27 bases between them. The sample is drawn from a study of blood T cell repertoires in COVID-19. In the study overall: In each case, the material was cDNA or gDNA derived from T cells, B-cell-depleted T cells, or PBMCs.

Sequencing was performed on peripheral blood. The chain recombines TRBV11-3 with TRBJ1-1; tentatively, D is TRBD1 (6 bases). The sequence was obtained from a middle-aged man who had recovered from COVID-19. The CDR3 nucleotides are TGTGCCAGCAGCCACGCTCCTAGACAGGAGACTGCCCCTAACACTGAAGCTTTCTTT. Protein product: CASSHAPRQETAPNTEAFF.